This passage covers 5 T cell receptor beta chains from one sample sequenced in a study of T cell changes during pregnancy in multiple sclerosis. TCRdb keeps only in-frame clones here, not all; method: immunoSEQ multiplex PCR. There are about 76,000 clones in the sample; 93% occur only once, and 2.5% lies in the top ten. Sequenced material: peripheral blood, taken in the second trimester of pregnancy. The receptors were gathered from a female donor with multiple sclerosis, enrolled in a pregnancy study.

The V and J genes are TRBV30 and TRBJ1-3; no definite D call. V lost 6 bases and J lost 0, with 9 bases in between. The germline V gene has CDR1 GTSNPN and CDR2 SVGIG (reference sequence). The CDR3 has 13 amino acids. The CDR3 spells CACAEDSGNTIYF. The CDR3 DNA reads as TGTGCCTGTGCAGAAGACTCTGGAAACACCATATATTTT.

The chain combines TRBV10-3 with TRBJ1-2, with D possibly being TRBD1 (5 bases). CDR1 and CDR2 (germline): ENHRY, SYGVKD. V lost 3 bases and J 6 bases, leaving 8 bases between the germline ends. The CDR3 sequence is 12 residues long. In DNA, the CDR3 is TGTGCCATCAGTGAAACCAGGGATGGCTACACCTTC. It specifies CAISETRDGYTF.

V is TRBV30 and J is TRBJ1-3, with a weak D call TRBD1 (5 bases). The germline gives CDR1 GTSNPN, CDR2 SVGIG (reference sequence). V shed 2 bases and J shed 1 base, with 9 bases lying between them. The length of the CDR3 is 14 residues. The CDR3 nucleotides read TGTGCCTGGAGTACAGGCCGTTCTGGAAACACCATATATTTT. The encoded protein is CAWSTGRSGNTIYF.

V usage is TRBV19 and J usage is TRBJ1-2, with D perhaps matching TRBD1 (6 bases). The CDR3 totals 14 residues. V lost 3 bases, J lost 4 bases, and 12 bases lay in between. Per germline, CDR1 LNHDA and CDR2 SQIVND (reference sequence). CDR3 coding DNA: TGTGCCAGTAGTATCCCCAGGGGTCTCTATGGCTACACCTTC. Translated: CASSIPRGLYGYTF.

The chain employs TRBV2 and TRBJ2-5, with D unclear. Between the trimmed V and J ends, which lost 6 bases and 4 bases, there was a span of 12 bases. The CDR3 loop spans 13 amino acids. Germline V gene data show CDR1 as SNHLY and CDR2 as FYNNEI. The CDR3 is CASRPLALETQYF. The DNA for the CDR3 is TGTGCCAGCAGACCCTTGGCATTAGAGACCCAGTACTTC.